The 28 T cell receptor beta chains reported below all come from one sample, sequenced in a study of OX40 agonist ivuxolimab in advanced cancers. Clones were read by immunoSEQ multiplex PCR, and TCRdb kept only the in-frame ones, dropping some. In the table there are fewer than 30,000 clones, about 86% of which are singletons. The source material was CD4+ or CD8+ T cells sorted from blood, sampled in a trial of the OX40 agonist ivuxolimab. The receptors here all came from an adult with an advanced solid tumor such as melanoma, head and neck, liver or kidney cancer.

This chain uses TRBV4-2 with TRBJ2-7; the match to TRBD2 covers 11 bases. The CDR3 spans 15 residues. The germline gives CDR1 LGHNA, CDR2 YNFKEQ. V lost 2 bases, J lost 3 bases, and 3 bases stayed unmatched. CDR3 residues: CASSQSGTSGYEQYF. CDR3 DNA: TGTGCCAGCAGCCAATCCGGGACTAGCGGCTACGAGCAGTACTTC.

Here the CDR3 reads CASSPRSGEIQETQYF. CDR3 bases: TGTGCCAGCAGCCCGCGTAGCGGGGAGATACAAGAGACCCAGTACTTC. V gene TRBV11-2 combines with J gene TRBJ2-5, with TRBD2 identical over 8 bases. V dropped 5 bases and J dropped 2; count of bases not matched to a gene: 10. The CDR3 consists of 16 residues. Germline V gives CDR1 SGHAT, CDR2 FQNNGV. The entire variable domain, with the rest obtained from reference TRBV11-2 and TRBJ2-5, is as follows: EAGVAQSPRYKIIEKRQSVAFWCNPISGHATLYWYQQILGQGPKLLIQFQNNGVVDDSQLPKDRFSAERLKGVDSTLKIQPAKLEDSAVYLCASSPRSGEIQETQYFGPGTRLLVL.

The rearrangement links TRBV2 to TRBJ2-4; 10 bases line up with TRBD1. Germline V lookup: CDR1 SNHLY, CDR2 FYNNEI. The trim removed 3 bases at V and 3 bases at J, leaving 2 bases unmatched. This CDR3 is 15 amino acids long. The CDR3 loop reads CASSDWDRGKNIQYF. The DNA for the CDR3 is TGTGCCAGCAGTGATTGGGACAGGGGCAAAAACATTCAGTACTTC.

The chain links TRBV7-6 to TRBJ2-7, with D hard to call. Trimming cost V 3 bases and J 2 bases, with 11 bases left between them. The CDR3 runs 14 residues. CDR1 and CDR2 from the germline V gene are SGHVS and FNYEAQ. The CDR3 nucleotides are TGTGCCAGCAGCTTGTCGACGCAAACCTACGAGCAGTACTTC. It specifies CASSLSTQTYEQYF.

The gene calls are TRBV19 and TRBJ1-1; D gene unclear. The CDR3 consists of 15 residues. Looked up from germline, CDR1 is LNHDA and CDR2 is SQIVND (reference sequence). Trimming removed 3 bases at V and 0 bases at J, with 11 bases between. Here the CDR3 DNA reads TGTGCCAGTAGTATGTGGCAGAACATGAACACTGAAGCTTTCTTT. Translating gives CASSMWQNMNTEAFF. Together with reference TRBV19 and TRBJ1-1, the CDR3 gives the full variable domain: DGGITQSPKYLFRKEGQNVTLSCEQNLNHDAMYWYRQDPGQGLRLIYYSQIVNDFQKGDIAEGYSVSREKKESFPLTVTSAQKNPTAFYLCASSMWQNMNTEAFFGQGTRLTVV.

The CDR3 sequence is CASSIGARVEQFF. For the CDR3, the DNA is TGTGCCAGTAGTATAGGGGCGCGAGTTGAGCAGTTCTTC. The chain carries TRBV19 and TRBJ2-1; D call uncertain. V was cut by 1 base and J by 9 bases, with 10 bases left in between. Germline CDR1 and CDR2: LNHDA and SQIVND (reference sequence). The CDR3 extends over 13 amino acids.

This clone showed up just once. The rearrangement links TRBV27 to TRBJ2-5, with no clear D. The V gene's germline CDR1 is MNHEY and CDR2 SMNVEV (reference sequence). V lost 5 bases to trimming and J lost 4 bases, with 20 bases between them. The CDR3 loop spans 16 amino acids. CDR3 sequence reads: CASSPRLERIRETQYF. CDR3 nucleotide sequence: TGTGCCAGCAGTCCACGGCTAGAGCGTATCAGAGAGACCCAGTACTTC.

This clone was detected once. This chain connects TRBV7-9 to TRBJ2-1; TRBD2 matches 7 bases. Germline CDR1 SEHNR, CDR2 FQNEAQ (reference sequence). The CDR3 has 15 amino acids. V shed 11 bases and J 2 bases; nucleotides not matched to a gene: 12. The CDR3 DNA sequence: TGTGCCGGCCGAAGCGGGGACTGGACCTACAATGAGCAGTTCTTC. Its protein is CAGRSGDWTYNEQFF.

The J gene is TRBJ2-7, the V gene TRBV5-6; D unclear. The CDR3 is 14 amino acids. Trimming shortened V by 3 bases and J by 0 bases, and 10 bases separated the two germline ends. Germline lookup yields CDR1 SGHDT and CDR2 YYEEEE. The CDR3 nucleotides are TGTGCCAGCAGCTATGGACGGAACTCCTACGAGCAGTACTTC. It yields the protein CASSYGRNSYEQYF.

This clone showed up just a few times. For the CDR3, the DNA is TGTGCCAGCAGAACTAGCTACGAGCAGTACTTC. Translating it yields CASRTSYEQYF. The chain joins TRBV6-1 to TRBJ2-7, with D possibly being TRBD2 (5 bases). Looked up from germline, CDR1 is MNHNS and CDR2 is SASEGT. This CDR3 is built from 11 residues. Trimming removed 6 bases from V and 3 bases from J, with 6 bases in between.

The genes are TRBV18 and TRBJ2-7, with 8 bases aligning to TRBD1. The J segment lost 4 bases and the V segment lost 2 bases, leaving 4 bases of the junction unmatched. Per the germline V gene, CDR1 is KGHSH and CDR2 is LQKENI. The CDR3 extends over 14 amino acids. The CDR3 DNA is TGTGCCAGCTCACCAACAGGGGGAATTTACGAGCAGTACTTC. Its protein product is CASSPTGGIYEQYF.

The chain employs TRBV19 and TRBJ2-2, with D tentatively TRBD1 (6 bases). V shed 3 bases and J shed 4 bases, with 9 bases lying between them. Germline loops: CDR1 LNHDA, CDR2 SQIVND (reference sequence). The CDR3 is 14 residues long. The CDR3 nucleotides are TGTGCCAGTAGTATGACAGGACCCACCGGGGAGCTGTTTTTT. This codes for CASSMTGPTGELFF.

CDR3 nucleotide sequence: TGTGCCAGCAGCTTGGGTGGCGGCAACAATGAGCAGTTCTTC. Its translation: CASSLGGGNNEQFF. The chain is built from TRBV7-3 and TRBJ2-1; unclear D gene. Germline lookup yields CDR1 SGHTA and CDR2 FQGTGA. V was shortened by 3 bases and J by 5 bases, with 11 bases between the two germline ends. This CDR3 has 14 residues.

The gene calls are TRBV30 and TRBJ2-1; D might be TRBD1 or TRBD2, each matching 5 bases. The CDR3 spans 12 residues. Trimming stripped 8 bases from V and 10 bases from J, with 18 bases between. From germline, CDR1 is GTSNPN and CDR2 SVGIG (reference sequence). The CDR3 loop reads CARGRVGEEQFF. The CDR3 coding sequence is TGTGCCAGAGGGCGCGTGGGGGAGGAGCAGTTCTTC.

This clone was observed a single time. The V and J genes are TRBV29-1 and TRBJ2-7; D unclear. The germline CDR1 and CDR2 sequences are SQVTM and ANQGSEA. The CDR3 extends over 13 amino acids. V was trimmed by 3 bases and J by 0 bases, leaving 9 bases between them. The chain's CDR3 is CSVEVPNSYEQYF. CDR3 sequence (DNA): TGCAGCGTTGAGGTACCGAACTCCTACGAGCAGTACTTC.

The V call is TRBV5-1, the J call TRBJ2-1, with 8 bases that match TRBD1. Per the germline V gene, CDR1 is SGHRS and CDR2 is YFSETQ. V was clipped by 4 bases and J by 4 bases; unmatched bases: 7. This CDR3 has 15 amino acids. The CDR3 loop reads CASSPPGQVYNEQFF. The CDR3, as DNA: TGCGCCAGCAGCCCACCGGGACAGGTATACAATGAGCAGTTCTTC.

This clone came up a few times. The chain couples TRBV28 to TRBJ1-1; D is uncertain. CDR1 and CDR2 (germline): MDHEN, SYDVKM. The CDR3 length is 13 residues. V gave up 3 bases and J gave up 1 base, with 6 bases separating them. This CDR3 is CASSFTENTEAFF. CDR3 DNA sequence: TGTGCCAGCAGTTTTACAGAGAACACTGAAGCTTTCTTT.

This rearrangement joins TRBV19 to TRBJ2-2, with 7 bases identical to TRBD1. The V gene end was trimmed by 4 bases and the J gene end by 1 base; junction bases not matched to a gene: 3. CDR3 size: 15 residues. Germline V gives CDR1 LNHDA, CDR2 SQIVND (reference sequence). The CDR3 DNA is TGTGCCAGTAGTAGAGGGACAGAGAACACCGGGGAGCTGTTTTTT. Amino acid sequence: CASSRGTENTGELFF.

J is TRBJ2-1 and V is TRBV15, with a weak D call TRBD2 (7 bases). Germline assignment: CDR1 LNHNV and CDR2 YYDKDF (reference sequence). This CDR3 comprises 16 residues. Trimming removed 3 bases from V and 4 bases from J, with 16 bases in between. For the CDR3, the DNA is TGTGCCACCAGCAGTCCCGGGGAGGGGGAGTACAATGAGCAGTTCTTC. It encodes CATSSPGEGEYNEQFF.

The chain recombines TRBV2 with TRBJ1-2; 10 nucleotides match TRBD1. The CDR3 loop spans 16 amino acids. Losses at the gene ends were 3 bases for V and 3 bases for J; bases not matched to a gene: 7. In germline, CDR1 is SNHLY, CDR2 FYNNEI. CDR3: CASSDDGTGVDYGYTF. The DNA for the CDR3 is TGTGCCAGCAGTGACGACGGGACAGGGGTCGACTATGGCTACACCTTC.

This clone was detected only a few times. The chain employs TRBV4-1 and TRBJ2-2; D unclear. Germline CDR1 reads MGHRA; CDR2 reads YSYEKL. CDR3 length: 14 amino acids. The V and J ends lost 1 base and 5 bases respectively, with 8 bases between them. CDR3: CASSQAPGTGELFF. The CDR3 nucleotides are TGCGCCAGCAGCCAAGCCCCAGGTACCGGGGAGCTGTTTTTT.

V and J are TRBV15 and TRBJ2-2; no clear D. CDR3 size: 15 residues. CDR1 LNHNV and CDR2 YYDKDF come from the germline V gene (reference sequence). V gave up 0 bases and J gave up 9 bases, with 14 bases separating them. CDR3 coding DNA: TGTGCCACCAGCAGAGATCGTGGGCAGACACGGGAGCTGTTTTTT. It yields the protein CATSRDRGQTRELFF.

This clone was counted between two and nine times. This chain joins TRBV7-2 and TRBJ2-7; D gene ambiguous. This CDR3 comprises 14 residues. The ends were cut back, 2 bases at V and 4 bases at J, with 12 bases in the middle. CDR1 and CDR2 (germline): SGHTA, FQGNSA. The CDR3 protein is CASSLNVGVYEQYF. The DNA for the CDR3 is TGTGCCAGCAGCTTAAATGTTGGAGTGTACGAGCAGTACTTC.

The V gene is TRBV10-3, the J gene TRBJ2-3, with TRBD2 identical over 11 bases. The CDR3 spans 15 residues. Germline assignment: CDR1 ENHRY and CDR2 SYGVKD. V trimming: 3 bases; J trimming: 6 bases; junction bases outside the gene matches: 5. The DNA for the CDR3 is TGTGCCATCAGTGACCTAGCGGGAGGTGATGATACGCAGTATTTT. As protein: CAISDLAGGDDTQYF.

This chain uses TRBV14 with TRBJ2-1, with TRBD1 matching 9 bases. V gave up 6 bases and J gave up 5 bases; unmatched junction bases: 2. This CDR3 contains 13 residues. The germline gives CDR1 SGHDN, CDR2 FVKESK. As DNA, the CDR3 is TGTGCCAGCAGACGGACAGGGGACAATGAGCAGTTCTTC. Protein product: CASRRTGDNEQFF.

The chain couples TRBV6-4 to TRBJ2-1; weak D call: TRBD2 (6 bases). CDR3 length: 15 residues. Trimming pared 3 bases from V and 5 bases from J, leaving 14 bases between. Germline V gene sequence: CDR1 MRHNA, CDR2 SNTAGT. CDR3 region: CASSDSIGGNNEQFF. The DNA of the CDR3 is TGTGCCAGCAGTGATTCTATAGGAGGGAACAATGAGCAGTTCTTC.

The chain joins TRBV2 to TRBJ2-7; 8 nucleotides agree with TRBD1. With 0 bases clipped from V and 7 bases from J, the junction kept 8 bases outside the gene matches. The CDR3 contains 15 residues. Per germline, CDR1 SNHLY and CDR2 FYNNEI. CDR3 sequence: CASSEAPSRGLEQYF. The CDR3 nucleotides are TGTGCCAGCAGTGAAGCGCCCAGCAGGGGGCTTGAGCAGTACTTC.

The count of this clone is one. The chain carries TRBV7-9 and TRBJ2-7; possibly TRBD2 for D (6 bases). CDR1 and CDR2 (germline): SEHNR, FQNEAQ (reference sequence). The germline V and J ends were trimmed by 5 bases and 0 bases, with 8 bases remaining between them. The CDR3 extends over 13 amino acids. The CDR3 region is CASSGGISYEQYF. The DNA for the CDR3 is TGTGCCAGCAGCGGAGGGATCTCCTACGAGCAGTACTTC.